The present T cell receptor beta chain was sequenced within a study of lymphopenia after photon versus proton radiotherapy. Findings and caveats of the study: Post-nadir diversity loss with photons came from oligoclonal expansion, particularly CD8+ Temra cells. Proton therapy kept repertoires fairly stable, unlike photons, which gained effector/memory cells. Survival link was tested only in deceased patients; proton benefit remains a possibility.

CDR3 length: 15 residues. V lost 4 bases and J lost 1; bases outside the gene matches: 7. Germline V gene data show CDR1 as SGHRS and CDR2 as YFSETQ. Sequenced by immunoSEQ multiplex PCR; TCRdb stores in-frame clones only, minus some. This repertoire shows fewer than 50,000 clones, 85% found once; its top ten account for over 2%. This clone was counted only a few times. Its specificity is not known. Sequencing was performed on peripheral blood, taken from a patient treated with photon-based radiotherapy. The V and J genes are TRBV5-1 and TRBJ1-1; TRBD1 matches 7 bases. The TCR was taken from a man in his forties with gastric cancer. CDR3 bases: TGCGCCAGCAGCATCTCCGGGACAGCGAACACTGAAGCTTTCTTT. This codes for CASSISGTANTEAFF.